A selection of T cell receptor beta chains follows, all from one sample in a study of blood T cell repertoires in COVID-19. The repertoire was sequenced with immunoSEQ multiplex PCR; TCRdb's copy has only in-frame clones and lacks some. The sample has some 340,000 clones; 85% are singletons. Sequencing was carried out using peripheral blood. The receptors here all came from a young woman with acute or convalescent COVID-19. Each CDR3 is given with its conserved first and last residue. The D gene is left open where the match is weak. Some rows mark clone size as missing; the rest say once, few, many or name a class of expanded clone.

J gene	CDR3 length	V gene	clone size	D gene	CDR3 protein	CDR3 DNA
TRBJ2-5	15	TRBV7-3	few	TRBD2	CASSLGSGDQETQYF	TGTGCCAGCAGCTTAGGGAGCGGGGACCAAGAGACCCAGTACTTC
TRBJ2-2	18	TRBV4-2	-	-	CASSRRLIVDALTGELFF	TGTGCCAGCAGCCGTCGACTCATTGTCGACGCCTTAACCGGGGAGCTGTTTTTT
TRBJ1-6	13	TRBV11-2	-	-	CASSPDSNSPLHF	TGTGCCAGCAGCCCGGACAGTAATTCACCCCTCCACTTT
TRBJ2-3	14	TRBV9	-	-	CASSVVALVDTQYF	TGTGCCAGCAGCGTAGTGGCCCTGGTGGATACGCAGTATTTT
TRBJ2-7	16	TRBV28	-	TRBD2	CASSGGGLYSSYEQYF	TGTGCCAGCAGCGGGGGAGGGTTGTATAGCTCCTACGAGCAGTACTTC
TRBJ1-5	14	TRBV19	-	TRBD1	CASRDRYSNQPQHF	TGTGCCAGCCGGGACAGGTATAGCAATCAGCCCCAGCATTTT
TRBJ2-1	15	TRBV6-6	-	TRBD1	CASSFPGQARNEQFF	TGTGCCAGCAGTTTCCCGGGACAGGCTAGGAATGAGCAGTTCTTC
TRBJ2-5	14	TRBV2	-	TRBD1	CASSETGVGETQYF	TGTGCCAGCAGTGAAACAGGGGTAGGGGAGACCCAGTACTTC
TRBJ2-5	14	TRBV10-3	-	-	CAISEAGFGETQYF	TGTGCCATCAGTGAAGCAGGGTTCGGGGAGACCCAGTACTTC
TRBJ1-2	13	TRBV12-3/TRBV12-4	once	TRBD1	CASSHRGFLGYTF	TGTGCCAGCAGTCACAGGGGTTTTCTCGGCTACACCTTC
TRBJ2-7	15	TRBV7-9	-	-	CASSRDFSHSYEQYF	TGTGCCAGCAGCCGAGACTTTTCCCACTCCTACGAGCAGTACTTC
TRBJ2-1	13	TRBV4-2	-	TRBD2	CASSFSGGGEQFF	TGTGCCAGCAGCTTTAGCGGGGGGGGAGAGCAGTTCTTC
TRBJ2-4	16	TRBV28	-	-	CASSFVGGLAKNIQYF	TGTGCCAGCAGTTTTGTTGGGGGACTAGCCAAAAACATTCAGTACTTC
TRBJ2-5	12	TRBV5-1	once	-	CASAGGKETQYF	TGCGCCAGCGCTGGAGGGAAAGAGACCCAGTACTTC
TRBJ1-1	17	TRBV4-1	-	-	CASSQEDRGFMNTEAFF	TGCGCCAGCAGCCAAGAAGATCGGGGGTTTATGAACACTGAAGCTTTCTTT
TRBJ2-3	13	TRBV24-1	-	TRBD1	CATRDSDTDTQYF	TGTGCCACCCGGGACAGTGACACAGATACGCAGTATTTT
TRBJ2-3	15	TRBV29-1	once	TRBD2	CSVLAGFWGSDTQYF	TGCAGCGTACTAGCGGGATTCTGGGGGTCAGATACGCAGTATTTT